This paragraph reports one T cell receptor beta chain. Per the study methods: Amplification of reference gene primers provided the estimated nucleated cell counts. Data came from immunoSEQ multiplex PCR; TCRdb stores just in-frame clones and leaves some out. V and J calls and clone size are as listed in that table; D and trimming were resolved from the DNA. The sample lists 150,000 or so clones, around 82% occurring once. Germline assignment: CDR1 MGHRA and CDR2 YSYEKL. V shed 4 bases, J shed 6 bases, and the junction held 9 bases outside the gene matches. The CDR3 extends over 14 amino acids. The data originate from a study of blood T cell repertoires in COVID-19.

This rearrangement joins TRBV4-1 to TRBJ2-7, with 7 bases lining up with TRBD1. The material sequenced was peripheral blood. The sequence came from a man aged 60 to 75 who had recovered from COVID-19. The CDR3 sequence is CASSPRQGIGEQYF. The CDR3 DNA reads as TGCGCCAGCAGCCCCCGACAGGGTATCGGCGAGCAGTACTTC.